Listed here is a single T cell receptor beta chain. Per the authors' pipeline: Researchers report that nucleated cell counts were estimated from reference gene primer amplification. Clones were sequenced by immunoSEQ multiplex PCR, and TCRdb holds only the in-frame ones, with some missing. V, J and clone size are taken as reported in that table, and D and trimming were inferred from the DNA itself. This table holds fewer than 250,000 clones, roughly 80% found once. The sample is drawn from a study of blood T cell repertoires in COVID-19. Overall study: The study drew acute and convalescent COVID-19 samples from the United States, Italy and Spain. PBMCs, B-cell-depleted T cells, or T cells were the source of the cDNA or gDNA that made up the material.

CDR3 length: 11 amino acids. Germline lookup yields CDR1 MNHEY and CDR2 SVGAGI. Between the trimmed V and J ends, which lost 7 bases and 8 bases, there was a span of 9 bases. Input material: peripheral blood. The sequence was collected from a woman aged 70-85 years with acute or convalescent COVID-19. The V and J genes are TRBV6-5 and TRBJ2-1; no clear D. The CDR3 coding sequence is TGTGCCAGCATGGGCGAGTATGAGCAGTTCTTC. Protein sequence: CASMGEYEQFF.